This T cell receptor (beta chain) was identified in a study of Tregs in tolerant kidney transplant recipients. Study outcomes and limitations: Donor-specific Treg expansion exceeded global Treg expansion in tolerant patients, suggesting antigen drive.

CDR3 length: 14 amino acids. Trimming took 0 bases from V and 7 from J; bases not matched to a gene: 1. CDR1 is KGHSH, CDR2 LQKENI, per germline. Some clones are missing from TCRdb's copy, which holds only in-frame ones; the method was immunoSEQ multiplex PCR. The sample's table shows tens of thousands of clones. Details on this clone: What it binds is unknown. Read coverage stops 3 residues before the CDR3 terminus; the germline J gene supplies the remainder.

Thawed PBMCs were FACS-sorted into unstimulated CD4+CD25+CD127- regulatory T cells, CD4+CD25- non-regulatory cells, CD4 and CD8 cells. The chain joins TRBV18 to TRBJ2-4; 9 bases are shared with TRBD1. The sequence was obtained from a human donor who received a combined kidney and bone marrow transplant. The sequencing used CD4+ T cells from blood, collected before the transplant. The CDR3 DNA, read in part, is TGTGCCAGCTCACCACCGGGACAGGGTAACATT. Amino acid sequence: CASSPPGQGNI. The CDR3 in its entirety is CASSPPGQGNIQYF. The entire variable domain, with the rest obtained from reference TRBV18 and TRBJ2-4, is as follows: NAGVMQNPRHLVRRRGQEARLRCSPMKGHSHVYWYRQLPEEGLKFMVYLQKENIIDESGMPKERFSAEFPKEGPSILRIQQVVRGDSAAYFCASSPPGQGNIQYFGAGTRLSVL.